This TCR beta chain comes out of a study of chemoradiotherapy in HPV16-positive cancers. Study information: Functional T-cell assays on two HPV16-positive patients' cells defined candidate HPV-specific clones and common TCR motifs.

Points from the study as a whole: During treatment, candidate HPV-specific clones and E7-related motifs expanded in tumor. Functional assays defining HPV-specific T cells used only a couple of HPV16-positive patients.

Repeated repertoire sampling spanned the course of chemoradiotherapy. Data came from immunoSEQ multiplex PCR; TCRdb stores just in-frame clones and leaves some out. Altogether 30,000 to 40,000 clones are present, around 80% being singletons, with the ten largest covering about 4.9%. For this clone: Its antigen is currently unknown.

This clonotype originated in a human donor with HPV-associated anogenital cancer. The sequencing here drew on blood, taken from a patient who underwent chemoradiotherapy.

The CDR3 region has the DNA TGTGCCAGCAGTGAACCGGGACAGACCTACGAGCAGTACTTC. Translated: CASSEPGQTYEQYF. The chain links TRBV6-1 to TRBJ2-7, with TRBD1 identical over 7 bases. Losses at the gene ends were 2 bases for V and 2 bases for J; bases not matched to a gene: 3. CDR1 is MNHNS and CDR2 is SASEGT in the germline V gene. This CDR3 is 14 amino acids long.